The present T cell receptor beta chain was sequenced within a study of beta chain features in type 1 diabetes. This clone was seen a handful of times. At one end the junction does not follow the germline gene, possibly because of a read error. Stem cell-like memory, regulatory, central memory and naive CD4+ cells were sorted via CD45RO/CCR7/CD25/CD127/CD95/CD27. Reverse transcription of all isolated RNA meant that expressed TCRB transcripts were sequenced. Libraries were prepared by immunoSEQ multiplex PCR; TCRdb keeps only in-frame clonotypes and omits some of them. Of around 300,000 clones listed, roughly 15% are singletons. The receptor comes from a young man in good health. Sequencing used central memory CD4+ T cells from blood.

CDR3: CASSRRTGKGTDAQYF. DNA of the CDR3: TGTGCCAGCAGCCGACGGACAGGGAAGGGGACAGATGCGCAGTATTTT. The chain carries TRBV7-2 and TRBJ2-3; the match to TRBD1 covers 8 bases. Germline V gene sequence: CDR1 SGHTA, CDR2 FQGNSA. CDR3 size: 16 residues. The whole variable domain, remainder taken from reference TRBV7-2 and TRBJ2-3, is GAGVSQSPSNKVTEKGKDVELRCDPISGHTALYWYRQSLGQGLEFLIYFQGNSAPDKSGLPSDRFSAERTGGSVSTLTIQRTQQEDSAVYLCASSRRTGKGTDAQYFGPGTRLTVL.